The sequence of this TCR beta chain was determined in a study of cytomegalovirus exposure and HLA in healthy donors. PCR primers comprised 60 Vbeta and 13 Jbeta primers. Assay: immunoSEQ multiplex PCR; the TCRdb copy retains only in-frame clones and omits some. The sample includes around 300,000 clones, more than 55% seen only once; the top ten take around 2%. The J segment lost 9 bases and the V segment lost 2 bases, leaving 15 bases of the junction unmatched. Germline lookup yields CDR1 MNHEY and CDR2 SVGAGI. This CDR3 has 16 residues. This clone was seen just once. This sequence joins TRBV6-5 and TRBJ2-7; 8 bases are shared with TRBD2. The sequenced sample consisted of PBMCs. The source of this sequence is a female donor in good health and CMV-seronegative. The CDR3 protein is CASSYDATSAIGGQYF. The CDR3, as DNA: TGTGCCAGCAGTTACGACGCGACTAGCGCCATCGGCGGGCAGTACTTC.